The next 4 T cell receptor beta chains were all read from a single sample in a study of blood T cell repertoires in COVID-19 (TCRdb year 2020). The library relied on the immunoSEQ multiplex PCR assay. TCRdb obtained this table from immuneACCESS and retained in-frame rearrangements with V and J assigned. These tables miss some clones; where compared with another copy, unresolved V genes account for less than half of the shortfall, and the remainder is unexplained. The sample table shows 100,000 to 150,000 clones, and about 84% are seen once. The top ten clones comprise roughly 3.9% of the sample. Sequencing was done on a sample of peripheral blood. The receptors originated from a man aged 60 to 75 with acute or convalescent COVID-19.

The V call is TRBV9, the J call TRBJ1-3, with D unclear. CDR1 SGDLS and CDR2 YYNGEE come from the germline V gene. The CDR3 covers 14 residues. V lost 4 bases, J lost 0 bases, and 8 bases lay in between. The CDR3 nucleotides read TGTGCCAGCAGCCCACAGCTCTCTGGAAACACCATATATTTT. The encoded protein is CASSPQLSGNTIYF.

The gene calls are TRBV5-1 and TRBJ2-1; D may be TRBD1 (5 bases). CDR3 length: 16 residues. Germline V gene sequence: CDR1 SGHRS, CDR2 YFSETQ. V lost 0 bases and J lost 2, with 12 bases in between. CDR3 bases: TGCGCCAGCAGCTTGGGTGGGGCTAGAGCCTACAATGAGCAGTTCTTC. It yields the protein CASSLGGARAYNEQFF.

This chain links TRBV6-5 with TRBJ2-5; the match to TRBD2 covers 7 bases. Germline trimming cut 5 bases from V and 2 bases from J; bases unmatched to any gene: 5. The CDR3 is made up of 14 amino acids. Germline V gene lookup returns CDR1 MNHEY and CDR2 SVGAGI. CDR3 in DNA: TGTGCCAGCAGTCCCCTAGCGGTTCAAGAGACCCAGTACTTC. This gives the protein CASSPLAVQETQYF.

CDR3 loop: CAISELRTGDNEQFF. The CDR3 bases are TGTGCCATCAGTGAGTTGCGTACAGGGGACAATGAGCAGTTCTTC. The V gene is TRBV10-3, the J gene TRBJ2-1, with TRBD1 identical over 7 bases. With V trimmed by 1 base and J by 5 bases, 5 bases remained unmatched. CDR3 length: 15 amino acids. Germline V lookup: CDR1 ENHRY, CDR2 SYGVKD.